Listed below are T cell receptor beta chains from one sample, sequenced in a study of cytomegalovirus exposure and HLA in healthy donors. Assay: immunoSEQ multiplex PCR; the TCRdb copy retains only in-frame clones and omits some. This sample has approximately 150,000 clones, with around four fifths found just once. Sample: PBMCs. The receptors derive from a man aged 25-45 years in good health and CMV-seropositive. Each CDR3 is given without its conserved first and last residue.

V gene: TRBV15
CDR3 protein: ATSRFLGATAF

V gene: TRBV5-1
CDR3 protein: ASSLAGANYGYT

V gene: TRBV4-3
CDR3 protein: ASSQDRQALRNEQF

V gene: TRBV9
CDR3 protein: ASSVEAGSYGYT

V gene: TRBV5-4
CDR3 protein: ASSLGDPGLAETGELF

V gene: TRBV18
CDR3 protein: ASSPPGQGGF

V gene: TRBV9
CDR3 protein: ASSVDIGGGEKLF

V gene: TRBV6-5
CDR3 protein: ASRYSGTSYEQY

V gene: TRBV7-2
CDR3 protein: ASSGGVKQAGNTIY

V gene: TRBV9
CDR3 protein: ASSVEGSYNEQF

V gene: TRBV7-8
CDR3 protein: ASSLSGGALEQY

V gene: TRBV7-2
CDR3 protein: ASSLPQGAIYGYT

V gene: TRBV18
CDR3 protein: ASSARDSGELF

V gene: TRBV4-3
CDR3 protein: ASSQDGVYNEQF

V gene: TRBV5-6
CDR3 protein: ASSLAGRVSYGYT

V gene: TRBV6-6
CDR3 protein: ASSPSGGPTYEQY

V gene: TRBV6-5
CDR3 protein: ASSSGTSGDNEQF

V gene: TRBV30
CDR3 protein: AWSDRDGQPQH

V gene: TRBV18
CDR3 protein: ASSLGQGNEQY

V gene: TRBV27
CDR3 protein: ASSPGQGTYEQY

V gene: TRBV5-4
CDR3 protein: ASSSSRGETGELF

V gene: TRBV7-6
CDR3 protein: ASSLEVGRGQPQH

V gene: TRBV6-1
CDR3 protein: ASRTGGTEAF

V gene: TRBV7-2
CDR3 protein: ASSLARLPSKTQY

V gene: TRBV6-6
CDR3 protein: ASSPAGGNTIY

V gene: TRBV4-1
CDR3 protein: ASSQQPGLAGGRKTDTQY

V gene: TRBV7-2
CDR3 protein: ASSLGPEQF

V gene: TRBV5-4
CDR3 protein: ASRAWREAGGLTDTQY

V gene: TRBV9
CDR3 protein: ASSLAGGIDTQY

V gene: TRBV19
CDR3 protein: ASSEGTGAGNTIY

V gene: TRBV7-9
CDR3 protein: ASSLISYNEQF

V gene: TRBV11-3
CDR3 protein: ASSWGQGVADTQY

V gene: TRBV7-9
CDR3 protein: ASSCPGQGCGYT

V gene: TRBV19
CDR3 protein: ASGGLAGGVTDTQY

V gene: TRBV6-4
CDR3 protein: ASSREQGSYNEQF

V gene: TRBV5-1
CDR3 protein: ASSMTGRGYMNTEAF

V gene: TRBV6-5
CDR3 protein: ASTRGGNTEAF

V gene: TRBV12-5
CDR3 protein: ASGPPTGTYTGELF

V gene: TRBV4-3
CDR3 protein: ASSQDITSGETQY

V gene: TRBV18
CDR3 protein: ASSPNTQGGRSETQY

V gene: TRBV11-3
CDR3 protein: ASSLTSGAGTLPPPQF

V gene: TRBV4-3
CDR3 protein: ASSQEPGGTQY

V gene: TRBV7-8
CDR3 protein: ASSFSTVLGHEQF

V gene: TRBV15
CDR3 protein: ATSRDNMGRGYGYT

V gene: TRBV11-2
CDR3 protein: ASSLDRSPRS

V gene: TRBV2
CDR3 protein: ASTRDRAYEQY

V gene: TRBV6-5
CDR3 protein: ASSPDRDQPQH

V gene: TRBV5-5
CDR3 protein: ASSFRDRVVTNEKLF